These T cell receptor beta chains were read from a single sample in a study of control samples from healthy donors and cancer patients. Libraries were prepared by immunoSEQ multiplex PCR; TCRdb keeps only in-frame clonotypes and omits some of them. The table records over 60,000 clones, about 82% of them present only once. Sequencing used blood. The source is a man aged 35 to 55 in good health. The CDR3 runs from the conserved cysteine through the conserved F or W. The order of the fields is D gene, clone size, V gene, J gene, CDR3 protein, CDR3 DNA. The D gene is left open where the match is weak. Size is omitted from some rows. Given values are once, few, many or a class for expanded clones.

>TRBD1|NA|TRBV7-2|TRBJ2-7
CASSEQGQGLYEQYF
TGTGCCAGCAGCGAGCAGGGACAGGGCCTTTACGAGCAGTACTTC
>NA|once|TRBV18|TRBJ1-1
CASSPQGSLNTEAFF
TGTGCCAGCTCACCACAGGGGTCCCTGAACACTGAAGCTTTCTTT
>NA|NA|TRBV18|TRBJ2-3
CASSPWPTDTQYF
TGTGCCAGCTCACCGTGGCCCACAGATACGCAGTATTTT
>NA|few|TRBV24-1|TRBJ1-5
CATSDASTYQPQHF
TGTGCCACCAGTGATGCGTCCACCTATCAGCCCCAGCATTTT
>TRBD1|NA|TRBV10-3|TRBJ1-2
CAISGQGYGYTF
TGTGCCATCAGCGGACAGGGCTATGGCTACACCTTC
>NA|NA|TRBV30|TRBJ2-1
CAWSRGGGSSYNEQFF
TGTGCCTGGAGTCGAGGAGGAGGGAGCTCCTACAATGAGCAGTTCTTC
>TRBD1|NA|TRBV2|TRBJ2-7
CASRSDRGNHEQYF
TGTGCCAGCAGATCCGACAGGGGTAACCACGAGCAGTACTTC
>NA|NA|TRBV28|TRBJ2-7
CASSLRGQAYEQYF
TGTGCCAGCAGTTTAAGGGGACAAGCTTACGAGCAGTACTTC
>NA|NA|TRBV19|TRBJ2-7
CASSRDLRYEQYF
TGTGCCAGTAGTCGCGACTTACGCTACGAGCAGTACTTC
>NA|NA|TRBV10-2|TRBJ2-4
CASSESIGDLAKNIQYF
TGCGCCAGCAGTGAGTCGATCGGGGATTTAGCCAAAAACATTCAGTACTTC
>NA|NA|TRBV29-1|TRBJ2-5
CSVDYSQETQYF
TGCAGCGTTGATTACAGCCAAGAGACCCAGTACTTC
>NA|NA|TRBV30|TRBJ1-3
CAWSVIRVPGNTIYF
TGTGCCTGGAGTGTTATCAGGGTTCCTGGAAACACCATATATTTT
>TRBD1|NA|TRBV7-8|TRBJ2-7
CASSLVRTGSYEQYF
TGTGCCAGCAGCTTAGTAAGGACAGGGTCCTACGAGCAGTACTTC
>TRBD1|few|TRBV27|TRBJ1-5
CASSLRGQGSSQPQHF
TGTGCCAGCAGTTTGCGGGGACAGGGATCGAGTCAGCCCCAGCATTTT
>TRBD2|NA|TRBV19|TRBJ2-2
CASSTSGGDYTGELFF
TGTGCCAGTAGTACCAGCGGGGGGGATTACACCGGGGAGCTGTTTTTT
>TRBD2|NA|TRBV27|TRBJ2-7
CASSLASGRFGEQYF
TGTGCCAGCAGTTTAGCTAGCGGGAGGTTCGGTGAGCAGTACTTC
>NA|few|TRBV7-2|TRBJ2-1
CASSPPSSYNEQFF
TGTGCCAGCAGCCCACCCAGCTCCTACAATGAGCAGTTCTTC
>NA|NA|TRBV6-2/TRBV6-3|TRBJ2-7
CASSYSTGRSYEQYF
TGTGCCAGCAGTTACTCAACAGGAAGGTCCTACGAGCAGTACTTC
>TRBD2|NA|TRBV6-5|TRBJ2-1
CASSLAGGPRNEQFF
TGTGCCAGCAGTCTAGCGGGGGGGCCCAGGAATGAGCAGTTCTTC
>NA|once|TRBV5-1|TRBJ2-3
CASSHGRSRGLNRTDTQYF
TGCGCCAGCAGCCACGGAAGATCTCGGGGACTCAACAGGACAGATACGCAGTATTTT
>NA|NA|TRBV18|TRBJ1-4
CASSPEAVTGEKLFF
TGTGCCAGCTCACCGGAGGCCGTTACGGGGGAAAAACTGTTTTTT
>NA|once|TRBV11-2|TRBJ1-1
CASTLWESEAFF
TGTGCCAGCACCTTGTGGGAATCTGAAGCTTTCTTT
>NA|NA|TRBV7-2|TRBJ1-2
CASSLRGGSNYGYTF
TGTGCCAGCAGTTTAAGGGGGGGTTCTAACTATGGCTACACCTTC
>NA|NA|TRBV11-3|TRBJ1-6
CASSPSGGQRNSPLHF
TGTGCCAGCAGCCCGTCTGGGGGGCAACGAAATTCACCCCTCCACTTT